A single sample gave rise to the 21 T cell receptor beta chains below, sequenced in a study of T cells in Graves' hyperthyroidism and ophthalmopathy. The CDR3 regions of TCR beta were amplified from RNA transcripts. The HTBI set primed first-round TCR CDR3 RT-PCR. In TCRdb, the multiplex PCR reads were re-called with MiXCR into one record per CDR3 protein. Of 550,000 to 700,000 distinct CDR3 sequences listed, around 46% are singletons. The sample consisted of peripheral blood or thyroid tissue (not recorded which). Receptors originate from an adult woman with Graves' disease, either hyperthyroidism or ophthalmopathy (not recorded which).

This clonotype was recorded at least ten times. The V call is TRBV7-3, the J call TRBJ2-7; D uncertain. The CDR3 has 14 amino acids. Trimming took off 5 bases at V and 2 bases at J, with 13 bases between the two ends. In germline, CDR1 is SGHTA, CDR2 FQGTGA. CDR3 sequence (DNA): TGTGCCAGCAGCCCGAGAGTAGGAGCCTACGAGCAGTACTTC. Protein product: CASSPRVGAYEQYF.

The chain links TRBV15 to TRBJ1-5; D may be TRBD1 (6 bases). CDR3 length equals 16 residues. V was shortened by 0 bases and J by 0 bases, with 9 bases between the two germline ends. CDR1 is LNHNV, CDR2 YYDKDF, per germline (reference sequence). The CDR3 nucleotides read TGTGCCACCAGCAGAGATGACAGGAGTAGCAATCAGCCCCAGCATTTT. Amino acids: CATSRDDRSSNQPQHF. The whole variable domain, filled in from reference TRBV15 and TRBJ1-5, reads DAMVIQNPRYQVTQFGKPVTLSCSQTLNHNVMYWYQQKSSQAPKLLFHYYDKDFNNEADTPDNFQSRRPNTSFCFLDIRSPGLGDTAMYLCATSRDDRSSNQPQHFGDGTRLSIL.

The genes are TRBV27 and TRBJ1-6; D is uncertain. V lost 8 bases and J lost 7, with 12 bases in between. Germline-derived CDR1 and CDR2 are MNHEY and SMNVEV (reference sequence). The CDR3 contains 13 residues. In DNA, the CDR3 is TGTGCCAGCGCTCCTAGGGAGAATTCACCCCTCCACTTT. Protein sequence: CASAPRENSPLHF.

The J gene is TRBJ2-7, the V gene TRBV7-2, with D perhaps TRBD1 (6 bases). Germline V gene data show CDR1 as SGHTA and CDR2 as FQGNSA. The V end lost 4 bases, the J end lost 3 bases, and 25 bases lay between the germline ends. The CDR3 covers 18 residues. The CDR3 bases are TGTGCCAGCAGCTACAGGGAAATGGACTGGCGGGCAAGCTACGAGCAGTACTTC. Its translation: CASSYREMDWRASYEQYF. The whole variable domain, remainder taken from reference TRBV7-2 and TRBJ2-7, is GAGVSQSPSNKVTEKGKDVELRCDPISGHTALYWYRQSLGQGLEFLIYFQGNSAPDKSGLPSDRFSAERTGGSVSTLTIQRTQQEDSAVYLCASSYREMDWRASYEQYFGPGTRLTVT.

The gene calls are TRBV7-9 and TRBJ2-5; the D is unclear. The CDR3 contains 12 residues. From germline, CDR1 is SEHNR and CDR2 FQNEAQ (reference sequence). V lost 7 bases to trimming and J lost 0 bases, with 6 bases between them. The CDR3 bases are TGTGCCAGCAAGGGAAACCAAGAGACCCAGTACTTC. As protein: CASKGNQETQYF.

This clonotype was counted a single time. The chain couples TRBV12-3 or TRBV12-4 to TRBJ1-2; D unclear. Trimming took off 6 bases at V and 2 bases at J, with 10 bases between the two ends. CDR3 length: 13 amino acids. Written as DNA, the CDR3 is TGTGCCAGCAGGCCCGGGTGGAACTATGGCTACACCTTC. Protein sequence: CASRPGWNYGYTF.

The CDR3 DNA reads TGTGCCAGCAGTGACGGGAGGGGGAGGGAGCAGTTCTTC. As protein: CASSDGRGREQFF. The chain has TRBV7-3 and TRBJ2-1; 8 bases are shared with TRBD2. The germline CDR1 and CDR2 sequences are SGHTA and FQGTGA. The CDR3 is 13 residues long. V was pared by 6 bases and J by 10 bases, with 8 bases of the junction left unmatched.

The chain employs TRBV9 and TRBJ1-2; D is possibly TRBD1 (5 bases). V dropped 4 bases and J dropped 8 bases, with 15 bases sitting between them. The germline CDR1 and CDR2 sequences are SGDLS and YYNGEE. CDR3 size: 13 residues. The CDR3 coding sequence is TGTGCCAGCAGCCCAAACGGGGCGCGGGGCTACACCTTC. Translation: CASSPNGARGYTF.

This clonotype appeared many times. V usage is TRBV12-3 or TRBV12-4 and J usage is TRBJ2-7; possibly TRBD1 for D (6 bases). V lost 5 bases and J 1 base, leaving 15 bases between the germline ends. CDR3 length: 15 residues. CDR3 nucleotide sequence: TGTGCCAGCAGTCTTACAGGGTTTCGGTCCTACGAGCAGTACTTC. Its protein is CASSLTGFRSYEQYF.

The chain combines TRBV29-1 with TRBJ2-7; 7 bases fit TRBD2. CDR1 and CDR2 from the germline V gene are SQVTM and ANQGSEA. CDR3 length equals 14 residues. V lost 0 bases, J lost 3 bases, and 5 bases stayed unmatched. CDR3 sequence: CSVEDLGGGYEQYF. The CDR3 DNA follows: TGCAGCGTTGAAGATCTCGGCGGGGGCTACGAGCAGTACTTC.

This clonotype has a count of ten or more. J is TRBJ1-6 and V is TRBV20-1; 7 positions agree with TRBD1. The germline V gene encodes CDR1 DFQATT and CDR2 SNEGSKA (reference sequence). The V gene end was trimmed by 3 bases and the J gene end by 10 bases; junction bases not matched to a gene: 3. The CDR3 runs 12 residues. DNA for the CDR3: TGCAGTGCTAGTCAGGGGGTGTCACCCCTCCACTTT. This gives the protein CSASQGVSPLHF.

V and J are TRBV6-6 and TRBJ2-4; TRBD1 agrees at 7 bases. Germline CDR1 and CDR2: MNHNY and SVGAGI (reference sequence). Trimming cost V 6 bases and J 2 bases; bases outside gene matches: 22. CDR3 size: 20 residues. CDR3 sequence: CASRPAGTDNYGYTKNIQYF. CDR3 in DNA: TGTGCCAGCAGACCAGCCGGGACAGACAACTATGGCTACACCAAAAACATTCAGTACTTC.

The chain carries TRBV20-1 and TRBJ2-1, with TRBD2 identical over 8 bases. V trimming: 0 bases; J trimming: 5 bases; junction bases outside the gene matches: 6. The CDR3 sequence is 15 residues long. Germline V lookup: CDR1 DFQATT, CDR2 SNEGSKA (reference sequence). CDR3 DNA sequence: TGCAGTGCTAGAGATTACGGGAGGGCCAACAATGAGCAGTTCTTC. As protein: CSARDYGRANNEQFF.

This clonotype was recorded many times. The chain combines TRBV7-2 with TRBJ2-2, with 8 bases lining up with TRBD2. The CDR3 covers 17 residues. V was clipped by 1 base and J by 0 bases; unmatched bases: 4. Germline assignment: CDR1 SGHTA and CDR2 FQGNSA. The CDR3 protein is CASSLGPGGPNTGELFF. The CDR3 nucleotides read TGTGCCAGCAGCTTAGGTCCGGGGGGGCCGAACACCGGGGAGCTGTTTTTT.

As DNA, the CDR3 is TGTGCCAGCAGCCGACCTGCGGGGACTGAAGCTTTCTTT. Translating it yields CASSRPAGTEAFF. This chain uses TRBV14 with TRBJ1-1; D gene unclear. The germline V gene encodes CDR1 SGHDN and CDR2 FVKESK. This CDR3 is built from 13 residues. V was shortened by 4 bases and J by 5 bases, with 11 bases between the two germline ends.

This clonotype has more than one count but fewer than ten. This chain links TRBV7-9 with TRBJ1-3; unclear D gene. Germline V lookup: CDR1 SEHNR, CDR2 FQNEAQ (reference sequence). This CDR3 region has 16 residues. Trimming shortened V by 1 base and J by 0 bases, and 10 bases separated the two germline ends. The CDR3 protein is CASSLGRSASGNTIYF. For the CDR3, the DNA is TGTGCCAGCAGCTTAGGGAGATCGGCCTCTGGAAACACCATATATTTT. The full variable domain, completed using reference TRBV7-9 and TRBJ1-3, is DTGVSQNPRHKITKRGQNVTFRCDPISEHNRLYWYRQTLGQGPEFLTYFQNEAQLEKSRLLSDRFSAERPKGSFSTLEIQRTEQGDSAMYLCASSLGRSASGNTIYFGEGSWLTVV.

The chain employs TRBV19 and TRBJ1-2; no clear D gene. V was pared by 10 bases and J by 4 bases, with 10 bases between. The CDR3 consists of 11 residues. The germline CDR1 and CDR2 sequences are LNHDA and SQIVND (reference sequence). The CDR3, as DNA: TGTGCCACCAACGGGGTCTATGGCTACACCTTC. Its protein is CATNGVYGYTF.

The chain joins TRBV20-1 to TRBJ2-1; D not resolved. This CDR3 spans 14 amino acids. Trimming removed 1 base from V and 3 bases from J, with 10 bases in between. From germline, CDR1 is DFQATT and CDR2 SNEGSKA (reference sequence). The CDR3: CSARVISVYNEQFF. CDR3 in DNA: TGCAGTGCTAGAGTTATCTCGGTCTACAATGAGCAGTTCTTC.

The V and J genes are TRBV7-9 and TRBJ1-4, with a weak D call TRBD1 (6 bases). V was shortened by 8 bases and J by 6 bases, with 10 bases between the two germline ends. Germline loops: CDR1 SEHNR, CDR2 FQNEAQ (reference sequence). The CDR3 runs 12 residues. The CDR3 region is CASGGQYEKLFF. As DNA, the CDR3 is TGTGCCAGCGGTGGACAGTATGAAAAACTGTTTTTT.

The J gene is TRBJ1-5, the V gene TRBV20-1, with TRBD1 identical over 9 bases. In germline, CDR1 is DFQATT, CDR2 SNEGSKA (reference sequence). Trimming at V came to 5 bases and at J to 7 bases, leaving 6 bases not matched to a gene. The CDR3 spans 13 residues. The CDR3 sequence is CSAGRQGGQPQHF. The DNA for the CDR3 is TGCAGTGCTGGGAGACAGGGGGGGCAGCCCCAGCATTTT.

There are many counts of this clonotype. The V gene is TRBV6-1, the J gene TRBJ1-2; D is perhaps TRBD1 (6 bases). The CDR3 is 14 amino acids. The V and J ends lost 4 bases and 7 bases respectively, with 16 bases between them. Germline lookup yields CDR1 MNHNS and CDR2 SASEGT. The CDR3 here is CASSAMGARSGYTF. The CDR3 bases are TGTGCCAGCAGTGCGATGGGGGCGCGGTCTGGCTACACCTTC.